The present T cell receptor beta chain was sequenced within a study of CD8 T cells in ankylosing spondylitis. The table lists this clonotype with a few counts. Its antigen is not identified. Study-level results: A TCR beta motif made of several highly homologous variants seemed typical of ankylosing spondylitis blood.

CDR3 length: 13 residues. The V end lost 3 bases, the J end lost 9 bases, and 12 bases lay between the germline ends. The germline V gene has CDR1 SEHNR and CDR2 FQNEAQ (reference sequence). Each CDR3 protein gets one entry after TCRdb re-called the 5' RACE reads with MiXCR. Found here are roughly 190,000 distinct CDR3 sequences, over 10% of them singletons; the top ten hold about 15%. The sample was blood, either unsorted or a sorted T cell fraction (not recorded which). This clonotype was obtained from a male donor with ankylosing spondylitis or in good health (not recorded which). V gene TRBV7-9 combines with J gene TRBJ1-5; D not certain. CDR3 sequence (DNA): TGTGCCAGCAGCTTCCCCGGGTCGCTGCCCCAGCATTTT. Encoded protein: CASSFPGSLPQHF.